This entry lists 28 T cell receptor beta chains sequenced from one sample in a study of CD8 T cells in Susac syndrome. The RNA, 0.5 to 1 ug, was put through reverse transcription using random hexamers. TCRdb itself ran the immunoSEQ multiplex PCR reads through MiXCR, one entry per CDR3 protein. Here the sample spans some 130,000 distinct CDR3 sequences, 80% being singletons. The sequencing input was CD8+ T cells from PBMCs. The receptors derive from a human donor with multiple sclerosis.

This chain links TRBV7-9 with TRBJ2-2, with 7 bases matching TRBD1. With 3 bases clipped from V and 1 base from J, the junction kept 5 bases outside the gene matches. Germline CDR1 and CDR2: SEHNR and FQNEAQ (reference sequence). This CDR3 contains 16 residues. The CDR3 sequence is CASSFNRGLNTGELFF. DNA of the CDR3: TGTGCCAGCAGCTTTAACAGGGGCCTGAACACCGGGGAGCTGTTTTTT.

This clonotype was seen a few times. The V and J genes are TRBV5-4 and TRBJ2-7; D may be TRBD1 or TRBD2 (5 bases each). CDR1 and CDR2 from the germline V gene are SGHNT and YYREEE (reference sequence). The CDR3 totals 15 residues. Deletions cut 4 bases from V and 3 bases from J, with 17 bases between. CDR3 DNA: TGTGCCAGCAGCGCCCACTCCGGGACGATCTACGAGCAGTACGTC. Protein sequence: CASSAHSGTIYEQYV.

The rearrangement links TRBV6-5 to TRBJ1-2; 7 bases match TRBD1. The V gene end was trimmed by 2 bases and the J gene end by 8 bases; junction bases not matched to a gene: 11. The CDR3 extends over 15 amino acids. Per the germline V gene, CDR1 is MNHEY and CDR2 is SVGAGI. The CDR3 is CASSYREGTAIGYTF. CDR3 coding DNA: TGTGCCAGCAGTTACCGTGAGGGGACAGCGATCGGCTACACCTTC.

This clonotype turned up a few times. The junction shows a germline mismatch at one end, possibly a read error. The rearrangement uses TRBV13 and TRBJ2-3; TRBD2 agrees at 10 bases. This CDR3 is 18 amino acids long. Germline lookup yields CDR1 PRHDT and CDR2 FYEKMQ (reference sequence). This chain's CDR3 is CASSLGLTSGRAIDTQYF. CDR3 sequence (DNA): TGTGCCAGTAGCTTAGGCCTCACCAGCGGGAGGGCCATCGATACGCAGTATTTT.

The rearrangement joins TRBV12-3 or TRBV12-4 to TRBJ2-2; D gene ambiguous. Between the trimmed V and J ends, which lost 10 bases and 2 bases, there was a span of 11 bases. CDR3 length: 13 amino acids. CDR3 nucleotides: TGTGCCACCTTGACAACCAACACCGGGGAGCTGTTTTTT. Its translation is CATLTTNTGELFF.

This clonotype was recorded only once. The chain couples TRBV11-2 to TRBJ2-2, with a weak D call TRBD1 (5 bases). Per germline, CDR1 SGHAT and CDR2 FQNNGV. The CDR3 extends over 15 amino acids. Trimming took 6 bases from V and 4 from J, leaving 15 bases between them. CDR3 loop: CASRGMQGLTGELFF. CDR3 in DNA: TGTGCCAGCAGGGGAATGCAGGGTCTCACCGGGGAGCTGTTTTTT.

In this sample, this clonotype turned up a few times. V is TRBV19 and J is TRBJ2-7, with a tentative D call TRBD1 (5 bases). V lost 3 bases, J lost 6 bases, and 15 bases lay in between. The CDR3 has 14 amino acids. Per germline, CDR1 LNHDA and CDR2 SQIVND (reference sequence). The CDR3 is CASSILGVTGEQYF. The CDR3 region has the DNA TGTGCCAGTAGTATTCTAGGGGTTACGGGCGAGCAGTACTTC.

This chain joins TRBV19 and TRBJ2-2, with 10 bases identical to TRBD2. V lost 5 bases to trimming and J lost 4 bases; unmatched junction nucleotides: 4. The CDR3 extends over 15 amino acids. CDR1 is LNHDA, CDR2 SQIVND, per germline (reference sequence). CDR3 protein: CASSRASGSTGELFF. The CDR3 coding sequence is TGTGCCAGTAGTCGGGCTAGCGGGAGCACCGGGGAGCTGTTTTTT.

The gene calls are TRBV5-8 and TRBJ1-1; perhaps TRBD1 as D (5 bases). V dropped 6 bases and J dropped 5 bases, with 14 bases sitting between them. CDR3 length equals 13 residues. Germline V gives CDR1 SGHTS, CDR2 YDEGEE. CDR3 DNA sequence: TGTGCCAGCACCACGCGGGGGTTAACTGAAGCTTTCTTT. It encodes CASTTRGLTEAFF.

The chain couples TRBV27 to TRBJ1-4; tentatively, D is TRBD1 (6 bases). The CDR3 contains 15 residues. V lost 2 bases and J lost 3, with 10 bases in between. The germline gives CDR1 MNHEY, CDR2 SMNVEV (reference sequence). The CDR3, as DNA: TGTGCCAGCAGTTTAACAGGGCTACCTAATGAAAAACTGTTTTTT. Amino acid sequence: CASSLTGLPNEKLFF.

The chain has TRBV19 and TRBJ1-2; perhaps TRBD1 as D (6 bases). Germline V gene data show CDR1 as LNHDA and CDR2 as SQIVND (reference sequence). The V end was cut by 3 bases, the J end by 3 bases, with 11 bases between. The CDR3 runs to 14 residues. The CDR3 coding sequence is TGTGCCAGTAGTATCCGGGACACCTACTATGGCTACACCTTC. Translation: CASSIRDTYYGYTF.

The chain links TRBV3-1 to TRBJ2-2; D unresolved. Germline assignment: CDR1 LGHDT and CDR2 YNNKEL (reference sequence). Trimming took 1 base from V and 8 from J, leaving 5 bases between them. This CDR3 region has 12 residues. Here the CDR3 reads CASSQGLGELFF. The CDR3 DNA follows: TGTGCCAGCAGCCAAGGCCTGGGGGAGCTGTTTTTT.

The rearrangement joins TRBV19 to TRBJ2-6; D is possibly TRBD1 or TRBD2 (5 bases each). Trimming stripped 2 bases from V and 0 bases from J, with 14 bases between. CDR3 length: 18 residues. Germline V gene lookup returns CDR1 LNHDA and CDR2 SQIVND (reference sequence). The CDR3 protein is CASSIQGIGTSGANVLTF. The CDR3 DNA sequence: TGTGCCAGTAGTATACAGGGAATAGGGACCTCTGGGGCCAACGTCCTGACTTTC.

The V call is TRBV30, the J call TRBJ1-4; tentative D call: TRBD1 (5 bases). Germline CDR1 is GTSNPN and CDR2 is SVGIG (reference sequence). This CDR3 contains 15 residues. V gave up 3 bases and J gave up 5 bases, with 16 bases separating them. The CDR3 is CAWSYRQTVNEKLFF. CDR3 sequence (DNA): TGTGCCTGGAGCTACCGACAGACCGTAAATGAAAAACTGTTTTTT.

This clonotype was detected only once. V gene TRBV7-2 combines with J gene TRBJ2-7; 9 bases are shared with TRBD2. With V trimmed by 1 base and J by 3 bases, 4 bases remained unmatched. Germline V gene lookup returns CDR1 SGHTA and CDR2 FQGNSA. The CDR3 has 15 residues. In nucleotides, the CDR3 is TGTGCCAGCAGCTTAGAGGTTAGCGGGAGCTACGAGCAGTACGTC. The encoded protein is CASSLEVSGSYEQYV.

Here the CDR3 reads CASSSPTPGETQYF. The CDR3 DNA is TGTGCCAGCAGCTCACCTACTCCGGGGGAGACCCAGTACTTC. The chain is built from TRBV7-8 and TRBJ2-5, with TRBD2 as a possible D gene (5 bases). This CDR3 has 14 residues. The germline V gene has CDR1 SGHVS and CDR2 FQNEAQ. The V end was cut by 4 bases, the J end by 5 bases, with 14 bases between. The full variable domain, in which reference TRBV7-8 and TRBJ2-5 provide the parts outside the CDR3, is GAGVSQSPRYKVAKRGQDVALRCDPISGHVSLFWYQQALGQGPEFLTYFQNEAQLDKSGLPSDRFFAERPEGSVSTLKIQRTQQEDSAVYLCASSSPTPGETQYFGPGTRLLVL.

J is TRBJ1-2 and V is TRBV12-3 or TRBV12-4; 7 nucleotides match TRBD1. Trimming at V came to 3 bases and at J to 6 bases, leaving 7 bases not matched to a gene. CDR3 length equals 14 residues. CDR3 protein: CASSFIPGGDGYTF. For the CDR3, the DNA is TGTGCCAGCAGTTTTATTCCAGGGGGGGATGGCTACACCTTC.

Worth noting for this clonotype: The junction does not match germline at one end; this may be a read error. This chain joins TRBV6-4 and TRBJ2-2, with D tentatively TRBD2 (5 bases). The CDR3 sequence is 14 residues long. Germline lookup yields CDR1 MRHNA and CDR2 SNTAGT. CDR3 sequence: CASSDSDGTGELFF. Written as DNA, the CDR3 is TGTGCCAGCAGTGACTCGGATGGCACCGGGGAGTTGTTTTTT.

The V call is TRBV6-5, the J call TRBJ2-3; 8 bases map to TRBD2. V gave up 0 bases and J gave up 0 bases; unmatched junction bases: 2. The CDR3 sequence is 16 residues long. Germline V gene lookup returns CDR1 MNHEY and CDR2 SVGAGI. CDR3 sequence reads: CASSYSSGASTDTQYF. Written as DNA, the CDR3 is TGTGCCAGCAGTTACTCTAGCGGGGCGAGCACAGATACGCAGTATTTT.

This chain links TRBV20-1 with TRBJ1-2; unclear D gene. Germline V gene data show CDR1 as DFQATT and CDR2 as SNEGSKA (reference sequence). The CDR3 consists of 13 residues. Trimming removed 3 bases from V and 4 bases from J, with 12 bases in between. CDR3 nucleotides: TGCAGTGCTAGTAGGGCAGGCAGCTATGGCTACACCTTC. It is translated as CSASRAGSYGYTF.

This clonotype was detected only a few times. The chain employs TRBV5-6 and TRBJ2-7; D may be TRBD1 (6 bases). With 3 bases removed from V and 5 bases from J, the gap between germline ends came to 24 bases. CDR1 and CDR2 from the germline V gene are SGHDT and YYEEEE. The CDR3 extends over 17 amino acids. The CDR3 bases are TGTGCCAGCAGCTGGACGATCCGGGACACGGAAAGAGACGAGCAGTACTTC. Encoded protein: CASSWTIRDTERDEQYF.

This clonotype was seen only a few times. DNA of the CDR3: TGCGCCAGCAGCCAAGATACAAACACAGATACGCAGTATTTT. Protein: CASSQDTNTDTQYF. The J gene is TRBJ2-3, the V gene TRBV4-1; the D is unclear. CDR3 length: 14 amino acids. Per germline, CDR1 MGHRA and CDR2 YSYEKL. Trimming removed 0 bases at V and 2 bases at J, with 6 bases between.

The V gene is TRBV13, the J gene TRBJ1-1, with a possible D match to TRBD1 (5 bases). This CDR3 spans 12 amino acids. CDR1 is PRHDT and CDR2 is FYEKMQ in the germline V gene (reference sequence). The ends were cut back, 6 bases at V and 8 bases at J, with 13 bases in the middle. The CDR3 sequence is CASRETVTEAFF. In DNA form, the CDR3 reads TGTGCCAGCAGGGAGACAGTCACAGAAGCTTTCTTT. Supplemented by reference TRBV13 and TRBJ1-1, the full variable domain reads AAGVIQSPRHLIKEKRETATLKCYPIPRHDTVYWYQQGPGQDPQFLISFYEKMQSDKGSIPDRFSAQQFSDYHSELNMSSLELGDSALYFCASRETVTEAFFGQGTRLTVV.

CDR3 in amino acids: CASPLPSGTEAFF. The CDR3 DNA reads as TGTGCCAGCCCTTTGCCGTCTGGCACTGAAGCTTTCTTT. J is TRBJ1-1 and V is TRBV19; D ambiguous. V shed 9 bases and J shed 4 bases, with 15 bases lying between them. The CDR3 consists of 13 residues. Germline values: CDR1 LNHDA, CDR2 SQIVND (reference sequence).

This clonotype was found once. The chain uses TRBV14 and TRBJ2-5, with D perhaps matching TRBD2 (6 bases). Germline values: CDR1 SGHDN, CDR2 FVKESK. V lost 4 bases, J lost 4 bases, and 16 bases lay in between. The CDR3 totals 15 residues. The CDR3, as DNA: TGTGCCAGCAGCCCCTCAACTAGCTGGGGAGAGACCCAGTACTTC. It translates to CASSPSTSWGETQYF.

This clonotype was counted once. The chain couples TRBV4-1 to TRBJ2-1; maybe TRBD1 (5 bases). This CDR3 is 17 amino acids long. Germline CDR1 MGHRA, CDR2 YSYEKL. Between the trimmed V and J ends, which lost 2 bases and 6 bases, there was a span of 20 bases. CDR3 loop: CASSQLKGSPGVNEQFF. The CDR3 DNA is TGCGCCAGCAGCCAATTAAAGGGGTCCCCCGGAGTCAATGAGCAGTTCTTC.

This clonotype was counted once. This chain uses TRBV13 with TRBJ1-6; D is ambiguous. Per the germline V gene, CDR1 is PRHDT and CDR2 is FYEKMQ (reference sequence). V dropped 4 bases and J dropped 7 bases, with 11 bases sitting between them. CDR3 length: 14 residues. CDR3 sequence (DNA): TGTGCCAGCAGCTCTAGGACGGAAAATTCACCCCTCCACTTT. Residues: CASSSRTENSPLHF.

On this clonotype itself: Possible read error: a much larger clone is one base away. The J gene is TRBJ1-1, the V gene TRBV7-2; the D is unclear. This CDR3 comprises 13 residues. Trimming stripped 2 bases from V and 2 bases from J, with 6 bases between. CDR1 SGHTA and CDR2 FQGNSA come from the germline V gene. CDR3 sequence (DNA): TGTGCCAGCAGCTTACACTTTAACACTGAAGCTTTCTTT. Protein: CASSLHFNTEAFF.